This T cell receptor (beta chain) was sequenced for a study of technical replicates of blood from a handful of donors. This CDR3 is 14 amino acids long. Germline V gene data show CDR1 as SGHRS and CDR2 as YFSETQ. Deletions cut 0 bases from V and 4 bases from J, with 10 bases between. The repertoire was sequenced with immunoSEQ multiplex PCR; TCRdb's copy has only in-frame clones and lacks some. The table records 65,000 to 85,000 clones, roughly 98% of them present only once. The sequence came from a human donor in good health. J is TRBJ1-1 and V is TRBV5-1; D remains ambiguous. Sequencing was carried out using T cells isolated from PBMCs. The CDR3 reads CASSLESGLTEAFF. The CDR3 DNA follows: TGCGCCAGCAGCTTGGAGAGTGGACTCACTGAAGCTTTCTTT.